The sequence of this TCR beta chain was determined in a study of OX40 agonist ivuxolimab in advanced cancers. Concerning this clone itself: The antigen is unknown.

Findings of the study overall: The investigators did not determine what antigen specificity the expanded peripheral T cells had.

Produced via immunoSEQ multiplex PCR; TCRdb's table is partial and in-frame only. The sample lists under 45,000 clones; 74% were seen once. Trimming shortened V by 0 bases and J by 4 bases, and 13 bases separated the two germline ends. The CDR3 covers 16 residues. The germline V gene has CDR1 LGHNA and CDR2 YNFKEQ. Sequenced material: CD4+ or CD8+ T cells sorted from blood, taken in a trial of the OX40 agonist ivuxolimab. The sequence was collected from an adult with an advanced solid tumor such as melanoma, head and neck, liver or kidney cancer. This sequence joins TRBV4-2 and TRBJ1-5; unclear D gene. CDR3 region: CASSQEMLGTNQPQHF. In nucleotides, the CDR3 is TGTGCCAGCAGCCAAGAGATGCTGGGTACAAATCAGCCCCAGCATTTT.